This T cell receptor (beta chain) was captured by sequencing in a study of control samples from healthy donors and cancer patients. Sequencing was performed with immunoSEQ multiplex PCR; in TCRdb, only in-frame clones are kept and a portion is missing. This table holds tens of thousands of clones, 93% found once. The V end lost 4 bases, the J end lost 6 bases, and 7 bases lay between the germline ends. Germline V gene data show CDR1 as MDHEN and CDR2 as SYDVKM. This CDR3 is 11 amino acids long. The chain couples TRBV28 to TRBJ2-7; D is unclear. Sequencing was carried out using PBMCs. This TCR was recovered from a woman aged 45-65 years with head and neck cancer. In DNA, the CDR3 is TGTGCCAGCAGTTCCACTTTCGAGCAGTACTTC. Protein: CASSSTFEQYF.